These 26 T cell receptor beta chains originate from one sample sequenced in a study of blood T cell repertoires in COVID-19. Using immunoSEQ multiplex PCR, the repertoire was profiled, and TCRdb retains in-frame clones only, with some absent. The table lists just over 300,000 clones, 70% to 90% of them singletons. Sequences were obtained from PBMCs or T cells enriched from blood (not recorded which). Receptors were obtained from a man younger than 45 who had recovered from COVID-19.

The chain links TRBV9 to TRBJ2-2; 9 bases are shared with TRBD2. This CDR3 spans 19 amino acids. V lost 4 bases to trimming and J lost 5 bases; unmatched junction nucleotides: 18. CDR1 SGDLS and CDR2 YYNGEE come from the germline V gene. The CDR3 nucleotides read TGTGCCAGCAGCCCTACTGCTAGCGGGGTAACTTTTCGTACCGGGGAGCTGTTTTTT. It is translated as CASSPTASGVTFRTGELFF.

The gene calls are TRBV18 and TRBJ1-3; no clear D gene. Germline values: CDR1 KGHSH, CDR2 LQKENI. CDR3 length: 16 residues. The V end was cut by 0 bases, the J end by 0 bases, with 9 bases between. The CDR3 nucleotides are TGTGCCAGCTCACCACCGATTAGTTTCTCTGGAAACACCATATATTTT. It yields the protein CASSPPISFSGNTIYF.

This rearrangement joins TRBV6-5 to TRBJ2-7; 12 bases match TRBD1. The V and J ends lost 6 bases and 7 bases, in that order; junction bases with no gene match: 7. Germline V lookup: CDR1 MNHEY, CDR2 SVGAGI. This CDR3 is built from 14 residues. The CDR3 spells CASSPGTGGGEQYF. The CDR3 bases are TGTGCCAGCAGCCCGGGGACAGGGGGCGGGGAGCAGTACTTC.

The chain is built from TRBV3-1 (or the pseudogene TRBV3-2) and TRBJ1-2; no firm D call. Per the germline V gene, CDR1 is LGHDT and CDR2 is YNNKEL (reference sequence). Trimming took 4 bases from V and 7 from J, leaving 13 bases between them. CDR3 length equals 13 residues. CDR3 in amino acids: CASSPRRGGGYTF. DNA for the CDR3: TGTGCCAGCAGCCCCCGGCGTGGCGGTGGCTACACCTTC.

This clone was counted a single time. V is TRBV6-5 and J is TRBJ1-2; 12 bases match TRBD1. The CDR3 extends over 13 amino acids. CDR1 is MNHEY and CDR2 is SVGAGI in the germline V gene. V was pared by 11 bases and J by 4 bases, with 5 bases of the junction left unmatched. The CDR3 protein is CAGGTGGGYGYTF. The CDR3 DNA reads TGTGCCGGCGGGACAGGGGGCGGCTATGGCTACACCTTC.

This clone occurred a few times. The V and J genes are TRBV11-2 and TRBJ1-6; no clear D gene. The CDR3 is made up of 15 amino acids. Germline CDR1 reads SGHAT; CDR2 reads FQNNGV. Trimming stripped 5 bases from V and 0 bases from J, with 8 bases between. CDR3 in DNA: TGTGCCAGCAGCGGGCGGGGCTCCTATAATTCACCCCTCCACTTT. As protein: CASSGRGSYNSPLHF.

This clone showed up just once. CDR3 in amino acids: CATSRRQVGNEKLFF. DNA of the CDR3: TGTGCCACCAGCAGGAGACAGGTCGGCAATGAAAAACTGTTTTTT. The chain joins TRBV15 to TRBJ1-4; maybe TRBD1 (6 bases). The ends were cut back, 3 bases at V and 5 bases at J, with 13 bases in the middle. Germline V lookup: CDR1 LNHNV, CDR2 YYDKDF (reference sequence). The CDR3 runs 15 residues.

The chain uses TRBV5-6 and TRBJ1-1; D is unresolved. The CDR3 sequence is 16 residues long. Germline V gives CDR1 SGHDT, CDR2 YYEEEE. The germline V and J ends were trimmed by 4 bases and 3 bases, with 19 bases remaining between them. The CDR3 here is CASSLRGGRAHTEAFF. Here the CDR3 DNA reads TGTGCCAGCAGCCTTCGGGGAGGGAGGGCACACACTGAAGCTTTCTTT.

The CDR3 protein is CASSLGRPDREHGYTF. CDR3 sequence (DNA): TGCGCCAGCAGCCTCGGACGACCGGACAGGGAACATGGCTACACCTTC. The J gene is TRBJ1-2, the V gene TRBV4-1; 8 nucleotides agree with TRBD1. Trimming at V came to 4 bases and at J to 6 bases, leaving 13 bases not matched to a gene. This CDR3 is 16 amino acids long. Germline lookup yields CDR1 MGHRA and CDR2 YSYEKL.

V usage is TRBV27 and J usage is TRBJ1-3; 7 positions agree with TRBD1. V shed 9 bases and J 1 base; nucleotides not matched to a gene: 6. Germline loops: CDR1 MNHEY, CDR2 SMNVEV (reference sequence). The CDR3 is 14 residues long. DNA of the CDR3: TGTGCCAGTAGAGGGACAGCATCTGGAAACACCATATATTTT. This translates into CASRGTASGNTIYF.

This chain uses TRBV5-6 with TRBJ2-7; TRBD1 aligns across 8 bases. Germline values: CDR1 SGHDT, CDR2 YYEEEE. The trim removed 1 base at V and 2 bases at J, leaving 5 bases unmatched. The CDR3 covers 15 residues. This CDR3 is CASSLSGQVPYEQYF. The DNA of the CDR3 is TGTGCCAGCAGCTTGTCGGGACAGGTCCCCTACGAGCAGTACTTC.

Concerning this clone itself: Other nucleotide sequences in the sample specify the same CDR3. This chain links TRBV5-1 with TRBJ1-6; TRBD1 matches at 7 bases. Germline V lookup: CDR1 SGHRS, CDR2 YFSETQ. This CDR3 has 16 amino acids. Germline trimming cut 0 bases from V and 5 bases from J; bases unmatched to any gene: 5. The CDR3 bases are TGCGCCAGCAGCTTGGCACCGACAGGGAATAATTCACCCCTCCACTTT. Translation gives CASSLAPTGNNSPLHF. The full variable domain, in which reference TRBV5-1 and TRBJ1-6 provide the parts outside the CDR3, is KAGVTQTPRYLIKTRGQQVTLSCSPISGHRSVSWYQQTPGQGLQFLFEYFSETQRNKGNFPGRFSGRQFSNSRSEMNVSTLELGDSALYLCASSLAPTGNNSPLHFGNGTRLTVT.

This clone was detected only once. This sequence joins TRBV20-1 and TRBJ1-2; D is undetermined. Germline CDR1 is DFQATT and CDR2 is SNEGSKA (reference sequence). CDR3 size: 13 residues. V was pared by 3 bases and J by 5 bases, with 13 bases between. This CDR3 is CSASERAGYGYTF. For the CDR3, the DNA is TGCAGTGCTAGTGAAAGGGCGGGTTATGGCTACACCTTC.

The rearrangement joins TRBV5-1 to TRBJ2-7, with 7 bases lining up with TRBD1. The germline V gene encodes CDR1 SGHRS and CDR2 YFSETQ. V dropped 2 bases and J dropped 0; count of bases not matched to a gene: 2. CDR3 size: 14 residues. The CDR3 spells CASSFRQGSYEQYF. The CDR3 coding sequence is TGCGCCAGCAGCTTCCGACAGGGCTCCTACGAGCAGTACTTC.

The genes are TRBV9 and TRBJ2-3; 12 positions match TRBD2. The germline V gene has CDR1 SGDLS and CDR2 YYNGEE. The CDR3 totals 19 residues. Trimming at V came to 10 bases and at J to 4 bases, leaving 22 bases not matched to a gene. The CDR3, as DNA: TGTGCCCCCAGCGCGCGGGGGGGGGCTAGCGGGGGGGCCGCAGATACGCAGTATTTT. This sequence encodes CAPSARGGASGGAADTQYF.

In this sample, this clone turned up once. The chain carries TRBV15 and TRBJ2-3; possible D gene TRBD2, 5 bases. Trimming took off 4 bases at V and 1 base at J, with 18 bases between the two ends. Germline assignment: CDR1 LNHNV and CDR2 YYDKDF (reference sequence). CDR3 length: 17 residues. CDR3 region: CATSISPPGSGTDTQYF. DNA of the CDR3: TGTGCCACCAGCATTAGTCCCCCGGGGAGTGGCACAGATACGCAGTATTTT.

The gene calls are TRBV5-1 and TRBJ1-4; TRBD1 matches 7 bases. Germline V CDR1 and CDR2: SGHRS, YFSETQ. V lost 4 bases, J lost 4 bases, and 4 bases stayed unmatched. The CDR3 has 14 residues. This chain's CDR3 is CASSHGQDNEKLFF. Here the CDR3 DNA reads TGCGCCAGCAGCCACGGACAGGATAATGAAAAACTGTTTTTT.

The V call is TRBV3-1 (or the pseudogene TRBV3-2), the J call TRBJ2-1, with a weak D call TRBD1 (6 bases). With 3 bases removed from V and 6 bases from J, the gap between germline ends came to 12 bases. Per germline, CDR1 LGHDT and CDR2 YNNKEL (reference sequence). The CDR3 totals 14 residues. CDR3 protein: CASSHLGALNEQFF. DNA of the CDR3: TGTGCCAGCAGCCACCTGGGGGCCCTCAATGAGCAGTTCTTC.

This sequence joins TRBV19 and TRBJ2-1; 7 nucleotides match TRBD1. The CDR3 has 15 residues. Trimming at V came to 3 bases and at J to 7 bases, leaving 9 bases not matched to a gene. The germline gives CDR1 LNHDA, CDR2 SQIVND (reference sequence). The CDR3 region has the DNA TGTGCCAGTAGTATTTTGCAGGGGGTTTCGAATGAGCAGTTCTTC. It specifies CASSILQGVSNEQFF.

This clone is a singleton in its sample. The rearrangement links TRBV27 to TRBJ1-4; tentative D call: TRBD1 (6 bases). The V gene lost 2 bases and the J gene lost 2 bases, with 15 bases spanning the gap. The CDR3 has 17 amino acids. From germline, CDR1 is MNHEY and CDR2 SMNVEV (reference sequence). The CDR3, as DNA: TGTGCCAGCAGTTTAGGGATTGGGGACATTACTAATGAAAAACTGTTTTTT. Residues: CASSLGIGDITNEKLFF.

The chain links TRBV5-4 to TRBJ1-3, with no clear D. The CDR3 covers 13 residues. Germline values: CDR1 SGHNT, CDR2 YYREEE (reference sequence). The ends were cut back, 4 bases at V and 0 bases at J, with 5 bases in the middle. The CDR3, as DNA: TGTGCCAGCAGCGTTTACTCTGGAAACACCATATATTTT. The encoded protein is CASSVYSGNTIYF.

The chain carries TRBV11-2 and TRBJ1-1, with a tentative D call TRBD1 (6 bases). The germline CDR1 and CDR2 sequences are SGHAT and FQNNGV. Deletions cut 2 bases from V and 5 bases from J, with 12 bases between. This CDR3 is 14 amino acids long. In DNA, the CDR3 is TGTGCCAGCAGCTTACAAACAGGGTTTACTGAAGCTTTCTTT. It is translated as CASSLQTGFTEAFF.

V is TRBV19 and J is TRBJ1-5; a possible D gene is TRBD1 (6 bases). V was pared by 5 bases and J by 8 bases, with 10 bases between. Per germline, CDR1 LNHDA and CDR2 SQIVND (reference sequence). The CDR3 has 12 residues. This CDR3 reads CASSSGAKPQHF. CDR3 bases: TGTGCCAGTAGTTCAGGGGCTAAGCCCCAGCATTTT.

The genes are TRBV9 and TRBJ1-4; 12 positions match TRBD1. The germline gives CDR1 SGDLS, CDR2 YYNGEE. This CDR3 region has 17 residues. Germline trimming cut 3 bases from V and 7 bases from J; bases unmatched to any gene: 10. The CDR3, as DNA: TGTGCCAGCAGCGCGAACATGGGACAGGGGGCGATTGAAAAACTGTTTTTT. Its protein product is CASSANMGQGAIEKLFF.

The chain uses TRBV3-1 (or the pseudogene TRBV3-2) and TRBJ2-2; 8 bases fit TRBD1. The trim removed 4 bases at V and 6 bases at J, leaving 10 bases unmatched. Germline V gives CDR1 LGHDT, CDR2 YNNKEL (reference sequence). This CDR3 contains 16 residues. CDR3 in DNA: TGTGCCAGCAGCCTGGGACAGGCCCGAGGGGCCGGGGAGCTGTTTTTT. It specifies CASSLGQARGAGELFF.

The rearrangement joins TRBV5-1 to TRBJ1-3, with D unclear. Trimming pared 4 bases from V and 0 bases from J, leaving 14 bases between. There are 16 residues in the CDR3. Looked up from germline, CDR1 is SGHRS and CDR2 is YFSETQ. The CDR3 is CASSPQQKSSGNTIYF. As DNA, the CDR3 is TGCGCCAGCAGCCCCCAACAGAAGTCCTCTGGAAACACCATATATTTT.